The rows below give T cell receptor beta chains drawn from one sample of a study of graft-versus-host responses after intestinal transplantation. Method: immunoSEQ multiplex PCR; TCRdb's copy keeps in-frame clones and lacks some. The sample has 15,000 to 20,000 clones, less than 85% seen once. This sample comprised ileum tissue, obtained 104 days after intestinal transplant. The receptors shown here come from a human patient who received an intestinal transplant, so some T cells may come from the graft donor. The CDR3 runs from the conserved cysteine through the conserved F or W. A D gene is named only where the DNA matches it firmly. A clone size is listed for some rows: how often the clone was seen (once, few, many), or a class if it is expanded.

clone_size	v_call	d_call	j_call	cdr3_nt	cdr3_aa
once	TRBV9	-	TRBJ2-3	TGTGCCAGCAGCGGGGCGGGCGGCGGACTCACAGATACGCAGTATTTT	CASSGAGGGLTDTQYF
-	TRBV2	-	TRBJ1-1	TGTGCCAGCAGTGAATATACCTGGAGGCAGAAGAACACTGAAGCTTTCTTT	CASSEYTWRQKNTEAFF
medium-sized	TRBV9	-	TRBJ2-1	TGTGCCAGCAGCGTTGGGGCTGAGCAGTTCTTC	CASSVGAEQFF
once	TRBV18	-	TRBJ1-6	TGTGCCAGCTCACCCCCAGGGGCCCTATCCTTTACTCGCTCCTATAATTCACCCCTCCACTTT	CASSPPGALSFTRSYNSPLHF
-	TRBV19	-	TRBJ1-5	TGTGCCAGTAGTATCAAAGGGGAGAGACTGCTGTTTCAGCCCCAGCATTTT	CASSIKGERLLFQPQHF
-	TRBV28	-	TRBJ2-3	TGTGCCAGCACAAGCGTAGGTCGGACCCAGTATTTT	CASTSVGRTQYF
-	TRBV7-2	-	TRBJ1-5	TGTGCCAGCAGCCCAGGGACTTTTAGCAATCAGCCCCAGCATTTT	CASSPGTFSNQPQHF
-	TRBV21-1	-	TRBJ2-1	TGTGCCAGCAACGAAAGGCGTCACCGAAGCTCCTACAATGAGCAGTTCTTC	CASNERRHRSSYNEQFF
-	TRBV4-2	-	TRBJ1-2	TGTGCCAGCAGCCCAGCGTATTCGAGTGGCTACACCTTC	CASSPAYSSGYTF
-	TRBV29-1	TRBD1	TRBJ1-2	TGCAGCGCTGGACAGGGCTATGGCTACACCTTC	CSAGQGYGYTF
-	TRBV21-1	-	TRBJ2-3	TGTGCCAGCACCAAAGTGGCAGGTTATATAGATACGCAGTATTTT	CASTKVAGYIDTQYF
-	TRBV28	-	TRBJ1-1	TGTGCCAGCACCGACGGGTCAGGGAACACTGAAGCTTTCTTT	CASTDGSGNTEAFF
few	TRBV7-8	-	TRBJ2-7	TGTGCCAGCAGCCCGCGGTGGATATCTTCTCTCTACGAGCAGTACTTC	CASSPRWISSLYEQYF
-	TRBV7-6	-	TRBJ2-7	TGTGCCAGCAGCTTCCCTTACGAGCAGTACTTC	CASSFPYEQYF
-	TRBV9	TRBD2	TRBJ2-1	TGTGCCAGCAGCATGAGGGAGCGGGAGGGCCTCTGTTACAATGAGCAGTTCTTC	CASSMREREGLCYNEQFF
few	TRBV4-1	-	TRBJ2-1	TGCGCCAGCAGCCAAGATCTCAATGAGCAGTTCTTC	CASSQDLNEQFF
few	TRBV7-3	-	TRBJ1-2	TGTGCCAGCAGCTTAGTTAGGTTGACGGTGAACTATGGCTACACCTTC	CASSLVRLTVNYGYTF
-	TRBV9	TRBD1	TRBJ2-7	TGTGCCAGCAGCCCAGGGGGATACGAGCAGTACTTC	CASSPGGYEQYF
-	TRBV5-4	TRBD1	TRBJ1-3	TGTGCCAGCAGCTTCGGTAGGGGGCTTGGAAACACCATATATTTT	CASSFGRGLGNTIYF
-	TRBV6-7	TRBD1	TRBJ1-5	TGTGCCAGCAGTTCCCAGGGGGGGGATCAGCCCCAGCATTTT	CASSSQGGDQPQHF
-	TRBV4-1	TRBD1	TRBJ1-1	TGCGCCAGCAGCCGACCCGGGACAGGGTTCACTGAAGCTTTCTTT	CASSRPGTGFTEAFF
-	TRBV5-1	TRBD1	TRBJ1-2	TGCGCCAGCAGCTTACAGGGGGCCTATGGCTACACCTTC	CASSLQGAYGYTF
-	TRBV9	TRBD2	TRBJ2-7	TGTGCCAGCATCCCGGGAGGGATCTACGAGCAGTACTTC	CASIPGGIYEQYF
-	TRBV7-3	-	TRBJ2-2	TGTGCCAGCAGCTTAAACTCGCGCGGGGCCAACACCGGGGAGCTGTTTTTT	CASSLNSRGANTGELFF
-	TRBV4-1	TRBD1	TRBJ1-5	TGCGCCAGCAGCCTTCACCCCGAGACAGGGAATCAGCCCCAGCATTTT	CASSLHPETGNQPQHF
-	TRBV6-1	-	TRBJ2-5	TGTGCCAGCAGTGTCAGGGGAATCCAAGAGACCCAGTACTTC	CASSVRGIQETQYF
-	TRBV18	TRBD2	TRBJ2-7	TGTGCCAGCTCAGCAACGGGAGGAGGGCAGTACTTC	CASSATGGGQYF
-	TRBV5-4	-	TRBJ2-7	TGTGCCAGCAGCTTCCAACCACCGGCCGAGCAGTACTTC	CASSFQPPAEQYF
-	TRBV7-4	-	TRBJ1-1	TGTGCCAGCAGCTTGGGCCCGACGAACACTGAAGCTTTCTTT	CASSLGPTNTEAFF
-	TRBV6-6	-	TRBJ1-1	TGTGCCAGCAGGCCCCGGGACCGCCCGGGGAACACTGAAGCTTTCTTT	CASRPRDRPGNTEAFF
-	TRBV18	TRBD1	TRBJ1-1	TGTGCCAGCTCACAAATCACCAGGGGGATGAACACTGAAGCTTTCTTT	CASSQITRGMNTEAFF
few	TRBV7-4	-	TRBJ1-1	TGTGCCAGCAGCTTAGTGTATGGGAAAGCTTTCTTT	CASSLVYGKAFF
-	TRBV28	-	TRBJ2-7	TGTGCCAGCAGTTTGGGTGGGAGAACGGGCGAGCAGTACTTC	CASSLGGRTGEQYF
few	TRBV5-8	TRBD1	TRBJ2-7	TGTGCCAGCAGCTTGGGACAGGGGGCGCGGGAGCAGTACTTC	CASSLGQGAREQYF
-	TRBV6-6	TRBD1	TRBJ2-1	TGTGCCAGCAGCCGGGACAGGATCTTTTACAATGAGCAGTTCTTC	CASSRDRIFYNEQFF
-	TRBV6-1	-	TRBJ2-3	TGTGCCAGCACCAACGCTAAAGATACGCAGTATTTT	CASTNAKDTQYF
-	TRBV7-9	-	TRBJ2-1	TGTGCCAGCAGCTTAGCATTCACTAGAGAACACTACAATGAGCAGTTCTTC	CASSLAFTREHYNEQFF
-	TRBV4-1	-	TRBJ1-4	TGCGCCAGCAGCCACACCCCCGGTGCAACTAATGAAAAACTGTTTTTT	CASSHTPGATNEKLFF
-	TRBV5-4	-	TRBJ2-1	TGTGCCAGCAGCCAATCAGCGGTTACCTACAATGAGCAGTTCTTC	CASSQSAVTYNEQFF
-	TRBV29-1	-	TRBJ1-6	TGCAGCGTCCGACCGACAGCCAATTCACCCCTCCACTTT	CSVRPTANSPLHF
-	TRBV27	-	TRBJ2-7	TGTGCCAGCAGTGAACTGGGCTCAGCCTACGAGCAGTACTTC	CASSELGSAYEQYF
few	TRBV6-5	TRBD1	TRBJ1-4	TGTGCCAGCAGTTACCTGGGACAGCGTAATGAAAAACTGTTTTTT	CASSYLGQRNEKLFF